This TCR beta chain was captured by sequencing in a study of identical twins. Notes on the study in general: Weaker excess twin sharing was seen among beta out-of-frame sequences. The study found that models underestimated out-of-frame TCR alpha sharing in monozygotic twins.

There were only healthy Caucasians among the donors. The CDR3 sequence is 14 residues long. Germline V lookup: CDR1 SEHNR, CDR2 FQNEAQ (reference sequence). Trimming cost V 4 bases and J 5 bases; bases outside gene matches: 6. One entry per CDR3 protein, called by TCRdb with MiXCR from the 5' RACE reads. The sample holds under 900,000 distinct CDR3 sequences, approximately 13% seen once. This clonotype was found a few times. Its antigen is still unknown. This sample also appeared in a second study, on yellow fever vaccine responses in identical twins.

This receptor was obtained from a woman between 18 and 29 years old in good health. The chain employs TRBV7-9 and TRBJ2-7, with 9 bases identical to TRBD2. Sequenced: PBMCs. For the CDR3, the DNA is TGTGCCAGCAGCTCGGGACTAGCTGTCGACGAGCAGTACTTC. It yields the protein CASSSGLAVDEQYF.